This T cell receptor beta chain was retrieved from a study of cytomegalovirus exposure and HLA in healthy donors. Findings and limits, study-wide: Most TCR sequences were seen very rarely across donors, but some public TCRs occurred in many.

As concerns this clone: Its antigen is as yet unknown.

The ends lost 5 bases at V and 5 bases at J; junction bases unmatched: 4. In germline, CDR1 is SNHLY, CDR2 FYNNEI. The CDR3 has 14 residues. Primers for the PCR totalled 60 Vbeta and 13 Jbeta. Profiled with immunoSEQ multiplex PCR; TCRdb holds only in-frame clones, not every one. The sample has 100,000 to 120,000 clones; 82% are singletons. The sample was PBMCs. V and J are TRBV2 and TRBJ1-5; 9 positions agree with TRBD1. The receptor comes from a woman between 18 and 30 years old in good health and CMV-seronegative. The CDR3 sequence is CASSSDRGYQPQHF. CDR3 sequence (DNA): TGTGCCAGCAGTTCTGACAGGGGGTATCAGCCCCAGCATTTT.